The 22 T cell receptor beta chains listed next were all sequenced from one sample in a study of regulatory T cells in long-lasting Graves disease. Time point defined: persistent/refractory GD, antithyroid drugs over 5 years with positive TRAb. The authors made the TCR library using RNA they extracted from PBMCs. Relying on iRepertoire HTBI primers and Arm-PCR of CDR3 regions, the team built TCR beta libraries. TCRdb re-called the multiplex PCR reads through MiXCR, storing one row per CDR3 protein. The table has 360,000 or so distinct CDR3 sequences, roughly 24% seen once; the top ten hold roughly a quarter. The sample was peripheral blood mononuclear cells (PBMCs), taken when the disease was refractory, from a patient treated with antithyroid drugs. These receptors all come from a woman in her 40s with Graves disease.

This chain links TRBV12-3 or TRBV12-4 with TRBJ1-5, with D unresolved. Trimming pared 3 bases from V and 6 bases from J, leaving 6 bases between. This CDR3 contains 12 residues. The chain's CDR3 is CASSFEFQPQHF. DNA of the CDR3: TGTGCCAGCAGTTTTGAGTTTCAGCCCCAGCATTTT.

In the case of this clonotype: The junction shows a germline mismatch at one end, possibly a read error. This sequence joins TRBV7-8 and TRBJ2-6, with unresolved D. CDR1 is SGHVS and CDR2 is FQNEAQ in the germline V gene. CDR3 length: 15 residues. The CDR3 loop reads CAGSPQNSGANVLTF. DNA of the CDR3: TGTGCCGGCAGCCCCCAAAACTCTGGGGCCAACGTCCTGACTTTC.

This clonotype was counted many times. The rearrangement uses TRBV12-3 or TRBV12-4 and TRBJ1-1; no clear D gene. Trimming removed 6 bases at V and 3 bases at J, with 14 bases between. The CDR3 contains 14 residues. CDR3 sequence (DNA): TGTGCCAGCAGGACATCCTGGGAGTACACTGAAGCTTTCTTT. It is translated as CASRTSWEYTEAFF.

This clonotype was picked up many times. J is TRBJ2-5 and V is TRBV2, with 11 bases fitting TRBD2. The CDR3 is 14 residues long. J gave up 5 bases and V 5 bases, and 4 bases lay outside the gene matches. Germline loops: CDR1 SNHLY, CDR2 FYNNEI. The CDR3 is CASSTRLAGETQYF. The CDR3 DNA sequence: TGTGCCAGCAGTACACGACTAGCGGGGGAGACCCAGTACTTC.

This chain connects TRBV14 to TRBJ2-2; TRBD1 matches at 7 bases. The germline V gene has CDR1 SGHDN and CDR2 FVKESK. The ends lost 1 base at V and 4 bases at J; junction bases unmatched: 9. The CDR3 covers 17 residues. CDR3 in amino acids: CASSQGLGNRGTGELFF. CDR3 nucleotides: TGTGCCAGCAGCCAAGGTCTAGGGAACAGGGGCACCGGGGAGCTGTTTTTT.

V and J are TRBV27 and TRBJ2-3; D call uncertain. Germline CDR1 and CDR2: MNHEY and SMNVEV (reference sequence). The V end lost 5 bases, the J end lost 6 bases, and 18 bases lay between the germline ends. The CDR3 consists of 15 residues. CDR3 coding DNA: TGTGCCAGCAGTCTCTACCCTTTTCCCCAGGATACGCAGTATTTT. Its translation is CASSLYPFPQDTQYF.

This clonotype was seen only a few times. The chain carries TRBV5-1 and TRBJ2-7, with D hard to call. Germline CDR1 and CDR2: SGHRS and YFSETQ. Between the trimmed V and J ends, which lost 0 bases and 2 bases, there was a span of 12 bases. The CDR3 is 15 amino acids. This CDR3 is CASSLALSSTYEQYF. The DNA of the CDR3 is TGCGCCAGCAGCTTGGCCTTATCCAGTACCTACGAGCAGTACTTC.

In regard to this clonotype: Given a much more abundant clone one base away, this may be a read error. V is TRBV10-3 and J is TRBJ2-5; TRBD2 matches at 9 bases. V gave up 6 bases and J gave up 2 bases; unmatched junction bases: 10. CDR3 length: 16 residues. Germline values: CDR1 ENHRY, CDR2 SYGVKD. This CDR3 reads CAISGGPAGGQETQYF. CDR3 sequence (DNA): TGTGCCATCAGCGGGGGACCAGCGGGAGGTCAAGAGACCCAGTACTTC.

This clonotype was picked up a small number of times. CDR3 protein: CAAGGVLNTGELFF. CDR3 coding DNA: TGTGCCGCCGGGGGGGTTCTTAACACCGGGGAGCTGTTTTTT. The chain employs TRBV19 and TRBJ2-2, with 8 bases lining up with TRBD2. The CDR3 runs to 14 residues. The germline gives CDR1 LNHDA, CDR2 SQIVND (reference sequence). J gave up 2 bases and V 11 bases, and 7 bases lay outside the gene matches.

CDR3: CASRTGTSGEQYF. The CDR3 DNA is TGTGCCAGCAGGACCGGGACTAGCGGGGAGCAGTACTTC. The chain recombines TRBV28 with TRBJ2-7; TRBD2 aligns across 12 bases. After removal of 6 bases from V and 7 bases from J, the junction contained 4 bases not matched to a gene. This CDR3 region has 13 residues. CDR1 and CDR2 (germline): MDHEN, SYDVKM.

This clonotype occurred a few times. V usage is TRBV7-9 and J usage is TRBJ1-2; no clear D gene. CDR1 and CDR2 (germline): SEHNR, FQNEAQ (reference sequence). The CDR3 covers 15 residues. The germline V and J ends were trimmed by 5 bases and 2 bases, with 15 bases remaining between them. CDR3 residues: CASSTPWEENYGYTF. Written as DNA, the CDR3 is TGTGCCAGCAGCACCCCCTGGGAGGAAAACTATGGCTACACCTTC.

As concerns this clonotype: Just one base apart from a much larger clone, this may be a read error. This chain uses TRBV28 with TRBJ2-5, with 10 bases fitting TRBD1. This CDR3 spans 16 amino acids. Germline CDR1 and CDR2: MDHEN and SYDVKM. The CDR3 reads CASSPPTTGGIETRYF. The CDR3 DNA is TGTGCCAGCAGTCCCCCAACGACAGGGGGCATCGAGACCCGGTACTTC.

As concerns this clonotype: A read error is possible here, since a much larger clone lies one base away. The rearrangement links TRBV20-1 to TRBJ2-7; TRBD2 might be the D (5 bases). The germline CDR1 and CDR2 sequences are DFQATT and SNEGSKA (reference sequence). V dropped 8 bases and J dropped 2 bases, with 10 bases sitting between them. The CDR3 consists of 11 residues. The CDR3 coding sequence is TGCAGTAGACGGGGAACCTACGAGCAGTACTTC. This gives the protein CSRRGTYEQYF.

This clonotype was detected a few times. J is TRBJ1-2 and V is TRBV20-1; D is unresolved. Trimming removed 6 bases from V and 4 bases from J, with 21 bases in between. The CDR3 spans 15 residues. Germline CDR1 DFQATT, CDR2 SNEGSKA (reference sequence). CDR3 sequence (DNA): TGCAGTGCCATCCCTCCCAACCATGGCGGCTATGGCTACACCTTC. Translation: CSAIPPNHGGYGYTF.

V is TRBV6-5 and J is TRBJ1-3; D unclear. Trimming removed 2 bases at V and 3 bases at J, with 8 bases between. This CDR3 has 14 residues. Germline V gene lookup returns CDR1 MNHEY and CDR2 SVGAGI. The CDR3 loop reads CASSYGRSGNTIYF. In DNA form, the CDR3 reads TGTGCCAGCAGTTACGGCAGAAGTGGAAACACCATATATTTT.

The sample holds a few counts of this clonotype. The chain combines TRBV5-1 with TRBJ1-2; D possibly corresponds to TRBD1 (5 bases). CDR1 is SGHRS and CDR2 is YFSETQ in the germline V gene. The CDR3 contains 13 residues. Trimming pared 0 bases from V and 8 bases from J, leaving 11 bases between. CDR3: CASSLVGDVGYTF. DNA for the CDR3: TGCGCCAGCAGCTTGGTTGGGGACGTCGGCTACACCTTC. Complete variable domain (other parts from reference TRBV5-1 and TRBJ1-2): KAGVTQTPRYLIKTRGQQVTLSCSPISGHRSVSWYQQTPGQGLQFLFEYFSETQRNKGNFPGRFSGRQFSNSRSEMNVSTLELGDSALYLCASSLVGDVGYTFGSGTRLTVV.

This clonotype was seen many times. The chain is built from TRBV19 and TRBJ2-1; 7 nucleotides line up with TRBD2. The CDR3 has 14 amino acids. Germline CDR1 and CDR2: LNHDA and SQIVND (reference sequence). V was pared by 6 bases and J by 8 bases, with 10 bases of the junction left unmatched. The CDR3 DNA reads TGTGCCAGTAGCCCCACCGGGAGGATAGATGAGCAGTTCTTC. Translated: CASSPTGRIDEQFF.

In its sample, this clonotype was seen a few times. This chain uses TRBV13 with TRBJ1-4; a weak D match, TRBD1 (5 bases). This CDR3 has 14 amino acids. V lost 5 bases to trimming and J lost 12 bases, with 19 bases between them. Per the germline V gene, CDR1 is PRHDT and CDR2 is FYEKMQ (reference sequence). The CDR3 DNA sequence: TGTGCCAGCAGCAAGCGCCGGGCCCGAGGGGAACTGTTTTTT. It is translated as CASSKRRARGELFF.

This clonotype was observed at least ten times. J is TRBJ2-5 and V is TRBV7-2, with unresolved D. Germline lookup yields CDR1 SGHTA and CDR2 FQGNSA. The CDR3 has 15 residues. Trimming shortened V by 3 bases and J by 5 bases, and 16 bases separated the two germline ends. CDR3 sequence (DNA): TGTGCCAGCAGCTTTCCCCCCCTAGGCGTGGAGACCCAGTACTTC. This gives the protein CASSFPPLGVETQYF. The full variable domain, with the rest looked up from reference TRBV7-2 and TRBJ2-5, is GAGVSQSPSNKVTEKGKDVELRCDPISGHTALYWYRQSLGQGLEFLIYFQGNSAPDKSGLPSDRFSAERTGGSVSTLTIQRTQQEDSAVYLCASSFPPLGVETQYFGPGTRLLVL.

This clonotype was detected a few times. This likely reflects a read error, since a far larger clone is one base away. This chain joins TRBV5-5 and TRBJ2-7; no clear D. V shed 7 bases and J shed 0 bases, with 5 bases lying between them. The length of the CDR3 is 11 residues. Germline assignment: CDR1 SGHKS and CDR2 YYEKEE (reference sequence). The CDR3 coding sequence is TGTGCCAGCGGTTACTCCTACGAGCAGTACTTC. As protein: CASGYSYEQYF. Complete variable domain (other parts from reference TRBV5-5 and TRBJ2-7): DAGVTQSPTHLIKTRGQQVTLRCSPISGHKSVSWYQQVLGQGPQFIFQYYEKEERGRGNFPDRFSARQFPNYSSELNVNALLLGDSALYLCASGYSYEQYFGPGTRLTVT.

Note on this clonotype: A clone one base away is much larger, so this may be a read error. The CDR3 DNA sequence: TGTGCCAGCATTGACAGCTCCTACGAGCAGTACTTC. As protein: CASIDSSYEQYF. The chain carries TRBV25-1 and TRBJ2-7; a possible D gene is TRBD1 (5 bases). CDR3 size: 12 residues. The V end lost 7 bases, the J end lost 0 bases, and 7 bases lay between the germline ends. Germline CDR1 is MGHDK and CDR2 is SYGVNS.

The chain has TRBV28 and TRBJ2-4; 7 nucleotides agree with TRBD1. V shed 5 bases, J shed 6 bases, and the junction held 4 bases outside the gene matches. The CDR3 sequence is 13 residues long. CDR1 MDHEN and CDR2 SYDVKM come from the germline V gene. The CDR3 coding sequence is TGTGCCAGCAGTCGGGACAGCTCAAACATTCAGTACTTC. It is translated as CASSRDSSNIQYF.